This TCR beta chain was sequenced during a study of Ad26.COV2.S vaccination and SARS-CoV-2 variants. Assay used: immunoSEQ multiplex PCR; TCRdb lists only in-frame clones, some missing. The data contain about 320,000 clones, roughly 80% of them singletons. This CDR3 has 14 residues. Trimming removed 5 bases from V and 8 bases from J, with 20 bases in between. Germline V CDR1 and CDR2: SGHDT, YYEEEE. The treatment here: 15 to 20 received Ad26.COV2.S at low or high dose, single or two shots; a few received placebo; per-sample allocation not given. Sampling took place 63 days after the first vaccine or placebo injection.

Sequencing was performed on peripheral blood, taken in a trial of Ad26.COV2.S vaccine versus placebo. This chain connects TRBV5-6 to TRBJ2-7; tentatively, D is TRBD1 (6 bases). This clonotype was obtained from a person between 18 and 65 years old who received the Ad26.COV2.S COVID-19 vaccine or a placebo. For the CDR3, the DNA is TGTGCCAGCAGGGCAAGAACAGGGAAATTGAAGCAGTACTTC. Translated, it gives CASRARTGKLKQYF.